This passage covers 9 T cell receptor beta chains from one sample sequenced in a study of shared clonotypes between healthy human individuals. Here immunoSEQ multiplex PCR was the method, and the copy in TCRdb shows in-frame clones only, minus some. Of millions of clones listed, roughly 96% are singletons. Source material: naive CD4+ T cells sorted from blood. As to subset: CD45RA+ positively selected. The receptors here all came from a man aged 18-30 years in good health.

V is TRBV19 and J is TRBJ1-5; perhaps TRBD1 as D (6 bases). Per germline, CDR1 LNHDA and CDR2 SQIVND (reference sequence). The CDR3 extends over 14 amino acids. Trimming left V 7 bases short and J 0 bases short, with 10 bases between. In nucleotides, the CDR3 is TGTGCCAGTAACAGGGAGAATAGCAATCAGCCCCAGCATTTT. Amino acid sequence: CASNRENSNQPQHF.

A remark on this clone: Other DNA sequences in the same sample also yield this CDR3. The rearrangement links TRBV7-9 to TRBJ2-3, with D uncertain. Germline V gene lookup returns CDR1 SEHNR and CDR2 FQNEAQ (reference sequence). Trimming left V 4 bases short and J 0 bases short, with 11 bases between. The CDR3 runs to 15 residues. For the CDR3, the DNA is TGTGCCAGCAGCTACGGCCAAGGGAGCACAGATACGCAGTATTTT. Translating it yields CASSYGQGSTDTQYF.

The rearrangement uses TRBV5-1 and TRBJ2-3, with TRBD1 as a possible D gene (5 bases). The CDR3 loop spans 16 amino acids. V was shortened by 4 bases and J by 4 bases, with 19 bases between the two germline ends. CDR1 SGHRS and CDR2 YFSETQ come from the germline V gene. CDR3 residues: CASSQEGSGLADTQYF. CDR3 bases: TGCGCCAGCAGCCAGGAAGGGTCAGGGCTGGCAGATACGCAGTATTTT.

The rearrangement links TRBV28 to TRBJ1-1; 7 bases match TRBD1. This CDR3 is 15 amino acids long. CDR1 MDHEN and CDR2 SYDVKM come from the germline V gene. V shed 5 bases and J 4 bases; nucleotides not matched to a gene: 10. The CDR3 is CASSQETGRVTEAFF. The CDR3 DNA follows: TGTGCCAGCAGTCAAGAGACAGGGAGGGTCACTGAAGCTTTCTTT.

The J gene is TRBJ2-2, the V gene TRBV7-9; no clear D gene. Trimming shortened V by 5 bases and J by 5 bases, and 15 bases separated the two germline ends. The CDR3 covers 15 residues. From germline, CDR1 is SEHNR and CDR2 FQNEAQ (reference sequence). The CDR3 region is CASSPETRYTGELFF. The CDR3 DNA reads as TGTGCCAGCAGCCCGGAGACGCGCTATACCGGGGAGCTGTTTTTT.

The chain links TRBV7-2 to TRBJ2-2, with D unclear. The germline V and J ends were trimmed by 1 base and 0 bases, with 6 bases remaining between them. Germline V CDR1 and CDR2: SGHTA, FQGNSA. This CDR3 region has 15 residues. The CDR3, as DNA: TGTGCCAGCAGCTTAGTCCAGACGAACACCGGGGAGCTGTTTTTT. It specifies CASSLVQTNTGELFF.

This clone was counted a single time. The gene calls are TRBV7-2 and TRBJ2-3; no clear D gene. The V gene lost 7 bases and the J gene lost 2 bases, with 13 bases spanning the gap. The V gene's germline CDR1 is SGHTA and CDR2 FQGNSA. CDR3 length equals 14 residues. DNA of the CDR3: TGTGCCAGCAACGAGACGCCTTTCACAGATACGCAGTATTTT. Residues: CASNETPFTDTQYF.

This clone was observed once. CDR3 region: CASSRFGTEETQYF. The CDR3 DNA is TGTGCCAGCTCACGTTTCGGGACAGAAGAGACCCAGTACTTC. The chain carries TRBV18 and TRBJ2-5, with TRBD1 identical over 7 bases. After removal of 4 bases from V and 3 bases from J, the junction contained 5 bases not matched to a gene. Germline V gives CDR1 KGHSH, CDR2 LQKENI. This CDR3 has 14 residues.

The CDR3 bases are TGTGCCTGGAGCGCAACCTATAGCAATCAGCCCCAGCATTTT. Protein product: CAWSATYSNQPQHF. The chain recombines TRBV30 with TRBJ1-5; D ambiguous. This CDR3 is 14 amino acids long. Looked up from germline, CDR1 is GTSNPN and CDR2 is SVGIG (reference sequence). V lost 3 bases and J lost 0, with 9 bases in between.